These 17 T cell receptor beta chains share one sample of origin, sequenced in a study of human T cells and chemical hapten exposure. Documented time point: patch test 3, about 24 weeks after DPC sensitization. Treatment in this sample: therapeutic diphenylcyclopropenone sensitization with weekly scalp DPC. One entry per CDR3 protein, called by TCRdb with MiXCR from the RACE reads. The data show tens of thousands of distinct CDR3 sequences, with about 10% seen just once and roughly 3.7% held by the top ten. Sequences were derived from whole blood, sampled in connection with sensitization to the hapten diphenylcyclopropenone (DPC). The receptor source for this set is a woman between 45 and 60 years old with alopecia areata. Some clones in this sample may be carry-over from other donors' samples.

This clonotype occurred many times. The chain combines TRBV21-1 with TRBJ2-3. TRBV21-1 is a known pseudogene. This CDR3 has 12 residues. This CDR3 reads CASSQIPDTQYF. As DNA, the CDR3 is TGTGCCAGCAGCCAAATTCCAGATACGCAGTATTTT.

This clonotype was detected only a few times. The genes are TRBV6-5 and TRBJ2-2; 8 positions match TRBD1. Germline CDR1 and CDR2: MNHEY and SVGAGI. The CDR3 has 14 amino acids. Trimming cost V 6 bases and J 6 bases; bases outside gene matches: 6. The CDR3 is CASSGQGRAGELFF. For the CDR3, the DNA is TGTGCCAGCAGCGGACAGGGTAGAGCCGGGGAGCTGTTTTTT.

This clonotype was detected many times. The rearrangement links TRBV28 to TRBJ2-7; TRBD2 agrees at 7 bases. Unmatched junction bases numbered 5, after V lost 4 bases and J lost 5 bases. Germline CDR1 MDHEN, CDR2 SYDVKM. This CDR3 has 13 residues. The CDR3 sequence: CASSSSGRDEQYF. DNA for the CDR3: TGTGCCAGCAGTTCTAGCGGTCGGGACGAGCAGTACTTC.

This clonotype was picked up many times. J is TRBJ2-2 and V is TRBV20-1; maybe TRBD1 (6 bases). V was shortened by 2 bases and J by 5 bases, with 12 bases between the two germline ends. CDR3 length: 14 amino acids. Germline-derived CDR1 and CDR2 are DFQATT and SNEGSKA (reference sequence). The chain's CDR3 is CSARTGYPTGELFF. The CDR3 coding sequence is TGCAGTGCTAGAACAGGGTATCCGACCGGGGAGCTGTTTTTT.

The sample holds many counts of this clonotype. This rearrangement joins TRBV2 to TRBJ2-7; no definite D call. Trimming removed 4 bases from V and 2 bases from J, with 3 bases in between. CDR1 and CDR2 (germline): SNHLY, FYNNEI. The CDR3 loop spans 11 amino acids. This CDR3 reads CASSATYEQYF. The DNA for the CDR3 is TGTGCCAGCAGTGCTACCTACGAGCAGTACTTC.

V usage is TRBV5-1 and J usage is TRBJ2-1; D is possibly TRBD2 (5 bases). The CDR3 extends over 14 amino acids. CDR1 and CDR2 from the germline V gene are SGHRS and YFSETQ. With 4 bases removed from V and 9 bases from J, the gap between germline ends came to 17 bases. The chain's CDR3 is CASSPRDPGGEQFF. CDR3 bases: TGCGCCAGCAGCCCCCGGGATCCCGGAGGTGAGCAGTTCTTC. Looking up the rest from reference TRBV5-1 and TRBJ2-1 gives the full variable domain: KAGVTQTPRYLIKTRGQQVTLSCSPISGHRSVSWYQQTPGQGLQFLFEYFSETQRNKGNFPGRFSGRQFSNSRSEMNVSTLELGDSALYLCASSPRDPGGEQFFGPGTRLTVL.

This clonotype was seen more than once but under ten times. The chain combines TRBV29-1 with TRBJ2-3, with D perhaps TRBD2 (6 bases). The CDR3 sequence is 14 residues long. Germline V gene sequence: CDR1 SQVTM, CDR2 ANQGSEA. Trimming took off 5 bases at V and 5 bases at J, with 17 bases between the two ends. CDR3 residues: CSVLRGSRVDTQYF. The CDR3 DNA sequence: TGCAGCGTTCTGCGGGGCAGCCGGGTAGATACGCAGTATTTT.

This clonotype was observed a handful of times. The chain combines TRBV30 with TRBJ2-7; 16 positions match TRBD2. V lost 4 bases to trimming and J lost 2 bases; unmatched junction nucleotides: 5. The germline CDR1 and CDR2 sequences are GTSNPN and SVGIG (reference sequence). The CDR3 consists of 16 residues. As DNA, the CDR3 is TGTGCCTGGAACAAGGGACTAGCGGGAGGGACCTACGAGCAGTACTTC. Translated: CAWNKGLAGGTYEQYF.

V and J are TRBV18 and TRBJ2-1, with TRBD2 matching over 10 bases. After removal of 5 bases from V and 8 bases from J, the junction contained 6 bases not matched to a gene. This CDR3 is built from 14 residues. CDR1 KGHSH and CDR2 LQKENI come from the germline V gene. Written as DNA, the CDR3 is TGTGCCAGCTCAGCTAGCGGGAGTAGGGATGAGCAGTTCTTC. Translation gives CASSASGSRDEQFF. The entire variable domain, with the rest obtained from reference TRBV18 and TRBJ2-1, is as follows: NAGVMQNPRHLVRRRGQEARLRCSPMKGHSHVYWYRQLPEEGLKFMVYLQKENIIDESGMPKERFSAEFPKEGPSILRIQQVVRGDSAAYFCASSASGSRDEQFFGPGTRLTVL.

The V gene is TRBV4-1, the J gene TRBJ1-5, with D unresolved. The CDR3 covers 13 residues. V was pared by 1 base and J by 7 bases, with 8 bases between. The germline gives CDR1 MGHRA, CDR2 YSYEKL. The chain's CDR3 is CASSQGVFQPQHF. Here the CDR3 DNA reads TGCGCCAGCAGCCAAGGGGTGTTCCAGCCCCAGCATTTT.

This clonotype came up once. The chain uses TRBV25-1 and TRBJ2-5, with D unresolved. The CDR3 runs to 11 residues. Germline CDR1 reads MGHDK; CDR2 reads SYGVNS. V was shortened by 10 bases and J by 5 bases, with 11 bases between the two germline ends. This CDR3 reads CATSALETQYF. The CDR3 coding sequence is TGTGCCACCTCCGCCCTGGAGACCCAGTACTTC.

This clonotype showed up just a few times. The chain combines TRBV7-9 with TRBJ2-7, with D possibly matching TRBD1 (5 bases). V was cut by 6 bases and J by 5 bases, with 14 bases left in between. The CDR3 has 13 residues. The germline gives CDR1 SEHNR, CDR2 FQNEAQ (reference sequence). The CDR3 region is CASRGWGGNEQYF. CDR3 bases: TGTGCCAGCAGAGGGTGGGGCGGCAACGAGCAGTACTTC.

This clonotype was counted at least ten times. V gene TRBV3-1 combines with J gene TRBJ2-7; D is perhaps TRBD2 (5 bases). Trimming took off 3 bases at V and 0 bases at J, with 9 bases between the two ends. Germline CDR1 and CDR2: LGHDT and YNNKEL (reference sequence). The CDR3 has 14 residues. CDR3 DNA: TGTGCCAGCAGCCACCTCGGGGTCTCCTACGAGCAGTACTTC. It encodes CASSHLGVSYEQYF.

This clonotype appeared a single time. This chain uses TRBV6-5 with TRBJ1-1; no clear D. Between the trimmed V and J ends, which lost 0 bases and 4 bases, there was a span of 12 bases. Germline values: CDR1 MNHEY, CDR2 SVGAGI. The CDR3 spans 15 residues. CDR3 nucleotide sequence: TGTGCCAGCAGTTACTCAGGGATACGGGGCACTGAAGCTTTCTTT. This translates into CASSYSGIRGTEAFF.

This clonotype came up many times. The chain is built from TRBV6-1 and TRBJ1-2; D may be TRBD1 (5 bases). The germline V and J ends were trimmed by 6 bases and 5 bases, with 16 bases remaining between them. The CDR3 is made up of 14 amino acids. Germline assignment: CDR1 MNHNS and CDR2 SASEGT. This chain's CDR3 is CASRRVGTEYGYTF. CDR3 nucleotides: TGTGCCAGCAGAAGGGTCGGGACTGAATATGGCTACACCTTC.

The chain carries TRBV6-5 and TRBJ1-4; perhaps TRBD1 as D (5 bases). This CDR3 contains 14 residues. V lost 6 bases, J lost 8 bases, and 16 bases lay in between. CDR1 is MNHEY and CDR2 is SVGAGI in the germline V gene. The CDR3 DNA sequence: TGTGCCAGCAGGCCCAGGGCCGAGAGAGAAAAACTGTTTTTT. Translated, it gives CASRPRAEREKLFF.

This clonotype was seen repeatedly, ten times or more. The V and J genes are TRBV11-3 and TRBJ2-1, with 7 bases identical to TRBD2. Trimming cost V 2 bases and J 6 bases; bases outside gene matches: 7. The CDR3 is 15 residues long. Germline CDR1 reads SGHNT; CDR2 reads YENEEA. In DNA, the CDR3 is TGTGCCAGCAGCTTACGGGGGACGGGAGGCAATGAGCAGTTCTTC. Residues: CASSLRGTGGNEQFF.